This T cell receptor (beta chain) was retrieved from a study of neurological immune-mediated disorders. The sample holds many counts of this clonotype. CDR1 is SGHTA, CDR2 FQGNSA, per germline. The CDR3 loop spans 12 amino acids. Between the trimmed V and J ends, which lost 5 bases and 3 bases, there was a span of 8 bases. PBMCs numbering 2 million and stored at -80 C yielded the unsorted libraries. TCRdb redid the calling of the 5' RACE reads with MiXCR, one entry per CDR3 protein. The table lists fewer than 65,000 distinct CDR3 sequences, over 9% of them singletons. The rearrangement links TRBV7-2 to TRBJ2-7; D gene ambiguous. The source of this sequence is a man between 65 and 85 years old with HTLV-1-associated myelopathy (HAM/TSP). Sample: PBMCs. The CDR3 region has the DNA TGTGCCAGCAGCCCGGACGACTACGAGCAGTACTTC. Its protein product is CASSPDDYEQYF.